This TCR beta chain was identified during a study of early T cells in non-severe SARS-CoV-2 infection. This CDR3 is 15 amino acids long. Germline-derived CDR1 and CDR2 are LGHNA and YSLEER. V dropped 0 bases and J dropped 3; count of bases not matched to a gene: 0. TCRdb reprocessed the 5' RACE reads via MiXCR and lists one record per CDR3 protein. The table includes 80,000 to 95,000 distinct CDR3 sequences, about 15% detected once. This TCR was recovered from an adult who was a healthcare worker with PCR-confirmed SARS-CoV-2 infection or an uninfected control (not recorded which). Sequenced here: whole blood, sampled at baseline. This sequence joins TRBV4-3 and TRBJ2-7, with 12 bases lining up with TRBD2. CDR3 DNA: TGCGCCAGCAGCCAAGAGGGACTAGCGGGCTACGAGCAGTACTTC. Amino acid sequence: CASSQEGLAGYEQYF.